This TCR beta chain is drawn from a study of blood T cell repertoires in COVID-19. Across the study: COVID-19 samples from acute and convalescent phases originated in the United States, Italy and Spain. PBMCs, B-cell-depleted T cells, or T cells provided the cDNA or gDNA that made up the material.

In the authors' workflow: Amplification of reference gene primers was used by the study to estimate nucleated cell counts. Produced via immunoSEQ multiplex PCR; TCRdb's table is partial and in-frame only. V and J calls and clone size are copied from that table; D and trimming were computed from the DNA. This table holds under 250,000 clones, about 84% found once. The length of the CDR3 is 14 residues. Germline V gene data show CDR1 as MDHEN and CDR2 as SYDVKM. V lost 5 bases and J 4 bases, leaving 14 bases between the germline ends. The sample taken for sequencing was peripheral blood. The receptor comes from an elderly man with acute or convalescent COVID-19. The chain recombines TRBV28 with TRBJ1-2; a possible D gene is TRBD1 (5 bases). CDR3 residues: CASSTKRDVYGYTF. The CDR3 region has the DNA TGTGCCAGCAGTACGAAGCGGGACGTCTATGGCTACACCTTC.